These T cell receptor beta chains were read from a single sample in a study of T cells in Graves' hyperthyroidism and ophthalmopathy. Via MiXCR, TCRdb re-called the multiplex PCR reads, giving one row per CDR3 protein. The repertoire includes 380,000 or so distinct CDR3 sequences, about 20% of them detected once, and around 3.6% sits in the top ten. The sequencing input was blood. Receptor source: a woman under 30 with Graves' hyperthyroidism. CDR3s leave out the opening cysteine and the closing phenylalanine or tryptophan. The order of the fields is V gene, clone size, CDR3 protein. A row's size may be missing; if present it is once, few, many or a size class.

TRBV7-8 | many | ASSLDGLSNQPQH
TRBV24-1 | many | ATSDLDAGGGGELF
TRBV2 | many | ASNPGEMNTEAF
TRBV20-1 | NA | SAARTVNYGYT
TRBV27 | many | AKAGRKTQY
TRBV11-2 | many | ASSASDRGNTEAF
TRBV4-1 | few | ASSQAQRLGTEAF
TRBV5-1 | NA | ASSYEGDKETQY
TRBV2 | medium-sized | ASSDRGTGELF
TRBV20-1 | many | SARDLGTSGGLNQETQY
TRBV10-2 | many | ASTPGSPVGQPQH
TRBV19 | many | ASRIVFGAEAF
TRBV2 | NA | ASSLTSGGADTQY
TRBV25-1 | many | ASSGGWPGQNTEAF
TRBV5-1 | few | ASSRDQRGGSETQY
TRBV10-3 | many | AISGGTVGTYEQY
TRBV3-1 | many | ASTHGSGYT
TRBV15 | many | ATTGTSGYQETQY
TRBV11-2 | NA | ASSLEGAWVGELF
TRBV6-1 | NA | AGSEVRDTIYEQY
TRBV2 | many | AAPDRRRGWI
TRBV4-1 | few | ASSPRVLGPGNTIY
TRBV6-1 | few | ASRGAVSNYGYT
TRBV5-1 | few | ASSLAARAEAL
TRBV9 | few | ASSVGPRGGTDTQY
TRBV29-1 | many | SVEAPLAGGRNTGELF
TRBV20-1 | many | SASVPGRAFYEQY
TRBV10-1 | many | ASSGDYDGTEAF
TRBV12-3/TRBV12-4 | many | ASSRPSREYTQY
TRBV7-2 | many | ASSTQGLNTEAF
TRBV27 | few | ASRDRLANTEAF
TRBV10-3 | many | AISESNTRGETQY
TRBV6-1 | many | ASCPNRGGAEETQY